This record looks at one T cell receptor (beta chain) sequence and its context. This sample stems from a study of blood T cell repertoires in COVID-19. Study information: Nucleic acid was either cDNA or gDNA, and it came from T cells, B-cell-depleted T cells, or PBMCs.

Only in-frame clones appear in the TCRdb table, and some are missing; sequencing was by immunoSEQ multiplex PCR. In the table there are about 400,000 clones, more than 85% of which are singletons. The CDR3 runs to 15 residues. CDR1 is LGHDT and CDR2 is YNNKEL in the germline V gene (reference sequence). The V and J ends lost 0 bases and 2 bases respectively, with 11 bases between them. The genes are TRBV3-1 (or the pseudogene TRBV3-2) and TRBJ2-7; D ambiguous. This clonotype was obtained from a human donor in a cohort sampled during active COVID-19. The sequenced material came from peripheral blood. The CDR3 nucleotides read TGTGCCAGCAGCCAAGATCCCGCCCGGGCCTACGAGCAGTACTTC. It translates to CASSQDPARAYEQYF.